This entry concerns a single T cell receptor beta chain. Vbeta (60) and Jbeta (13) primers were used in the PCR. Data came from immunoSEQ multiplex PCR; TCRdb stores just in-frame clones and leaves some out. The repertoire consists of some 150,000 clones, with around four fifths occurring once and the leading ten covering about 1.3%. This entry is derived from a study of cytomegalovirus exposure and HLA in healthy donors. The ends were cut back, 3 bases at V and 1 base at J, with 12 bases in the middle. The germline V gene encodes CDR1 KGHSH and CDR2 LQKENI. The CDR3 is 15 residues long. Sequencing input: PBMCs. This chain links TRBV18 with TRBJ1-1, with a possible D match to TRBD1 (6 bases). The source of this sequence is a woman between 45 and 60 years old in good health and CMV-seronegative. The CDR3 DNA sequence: TGTGCCAGCTCACCCGTCACAGGGACGAACACTGAAGCTTTCTTT. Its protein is CASSPVTGTNTEAFF.